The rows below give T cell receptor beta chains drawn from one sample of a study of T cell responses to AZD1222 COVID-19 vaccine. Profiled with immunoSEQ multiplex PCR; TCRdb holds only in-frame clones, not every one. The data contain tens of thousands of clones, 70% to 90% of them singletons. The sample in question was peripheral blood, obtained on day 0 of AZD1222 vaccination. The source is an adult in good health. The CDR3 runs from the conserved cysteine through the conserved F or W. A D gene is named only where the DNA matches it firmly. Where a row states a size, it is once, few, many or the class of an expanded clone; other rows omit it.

cdr3_aa: CSPHRRLNTEAFF
cdr3_nt: TGCAGCCCACACAGGCGATTGAACACTGAAGCTTTCTTT
v_call: TRBV29-1
clone_size: -
cdr3_length: 13
d_call: -
j_call: TRBJ1-1

cdr3_aa: CASLGLAGDEQFF
cdr3_nt: TGTGCCAGCCTCGGACTAGCGGGGGATGAGCAGTTCTTC
v_call: TRBV19
clone_size: -
cdr3_length: 13
d_call: TRBD2
j_call: TRBJ2-1

cdr3_aa: CASSADRGPLGNTIYF
cdr3_nt: TGTGCCAGCAGCGCCGACAGGGGCCCACTAGGAAACACCATATATTTT
v_call: TRBV9
clone_size: -
cdr3_length: 16
d_call: TRBD1
j_call: TRBJ1-3

cdr3_aa: CASLRGQGIYGYTF
cdr3_nt: TGTGCCAGTCTAAGGGGACAGGGAATCTATGGCTACACCTTC
v_call: TRBV7-8
clone_size: -
cdr3_length: 14
d_call: TRBD1
j_call: TRBJ1-2

cdr3_aa: CASSDQYLGNTIYF
cdr3_nt: TGTGCCAGCAGCGATCAGTACCTTGGAAACACCATATATTTT
v_call: TRBV7-9
clone_size: -
cdr3_length: 14
d_call: -
j_call: TRBJ1-3

cdr3_aa: CSAGRDSFWYF
cdr3_nt: TGCAGCGCCGGAAGGGACAGCTTCTGGTATTTT
v_call: TRBV29-1
clone_size: once
cdr3_length: 11
d_call: TRBD1
j_call: TRBJ2-3

cdr3_aa: CASSPSGGTETQYF
cdr3_nt: TGTGCCAGCAGCCCCTCAGGGGGAACGGAGACCCAGTACTTC
v_call: TRBV4-2
clone_size: -
cdr3_length: 14
d_call: TRBD1
j_call: TRBJ2-5

cdr3_aa: CASHLQGMETQYF
cdr3_nt: TGTGCCAGCCACTTACAGGGTATGGAGACCCAGTACTTC
v_call: TRBV2
clone_size: -
cdr3_length: 13
d_call: -
j_call: TRBJ2-5

cdr3_aa: CASSYAGSTGELFF
cdr3_nt: TGTGCCAGCAGTTACGCAGGTTCCACCGGGGAGCTGTTTTTT
v_call: TRBV6-6
clone_size: -
cdr3_length: 14
d_call: -
j_call: TRBJ2-2

cdr3_aa: CASSLWGRGQENTIYF
cdr3_nt: TGTGCCAGCAGTTTGTGGGGTAGGGGGCAGGAAAACACCATATATTTT
v_call: TRBV28
clone_size: -
cdr3_length: 16
d_call: TRBD1
j_call: TRBJ1-3

cdr3_aa: CAWTPGRNTEAFF
cdr3_nt: TGTGCCTGGACCCCCGGACGTAACACTGAAGCTTTCTTT
v_call: TRBV30
clone_size: -
cdr3_length: 13
d_call: -
j_call: TRBJ1-1

cdr3_aa: CASSTTGGNQPQHF
cdr3_nt: TGTGCCAGTAGTACGACAGGGGGCAATCAGCCCCAGCATTTT
v_call: TRBV19
clone_size: -
cdr3_length: 14
d_call: TRBD1
j_call: TRBJ1-5

cdr3_aa: CAWSVGGDTQYF
cdr3_nt: TGTGCCTGGAGTGTAGGGGGAGATACGCAGTATTTT
v_call: TRBV30
clone_size: -
cdr3_length: 12
d_call: -
j_call: TRBJ2-3